This is a list of T cell receptor beta chains from one sample in a study of cytotoxic CD8 clonotypes in ibrutinib-treated CLL. Method: immunoSEQ multiplex PCR; TCRdb's copy keeps in-frame clones and lacks some. The data hold about 130,000 clones, with around four fifths observed a single time. The source was PBMCs, collected after 24 months of ibrutinib treatment. Receptors were obtained from a human donor with chronic lymphocytic leukemia. Both conserved end residues are part of each CDR3. The order of the fields is clone size, D gene, V gene, J gene, CDR3 DNA, CDR3 protein. The D gene is left open where the match is weak. Clone size is not always given. Where it is, it says once, few, many or a class for expanded clones.

once	.	TRBV2	TRBJ2-2	TGTGCCAGCAGTGAACAGGGACTTGCGAACACCGGGGAGCTGTTTTTT	CASSEQGLANTGELFF
.	.	TRBV5-4	TRBJ1-1	TGTGCCAGCAGCTTGGACGGGGGGCGCCGGGCGAACACTGAAGCTTTCTTT	CASSLDGGRRANTEAFF
.	.	TRBV7-9	TRBJ2-7	TGTGCCAGCAGCCCCGGGACCCTCTACGAGCAGTACTTC	CASSPGTLYEQYF
.	.	TRBV28	TRBJ1-6	TGTGCCAGCAGTTTGGGTGGGGGTTGGAATTCACCCCTCCACTTT	CASSLGGGWNSPLHF
.	TRBD1	TRBV27	TRBJ1-4	TGTGCCAGCAGTTGGACAGGGGGAGAAAAACTGTTTTTT	CASSWTGGEKLFF
.	.	TRBV5-4	TRBJ1-2	TGTGCCAGCAGCTCAACTTCGGAGGGGAACTATGGCTACACCTTC	CASSSTSEGNYGYTF
.	.	TRBV7-8	TRBJ2-1	TGTGCCAGCAGCTCCCCGGACCTCAACCCCCCAAATGAGCAGTTCTTC	CASSSPDLNPPNEQFF
.	.	TRBV5-4	TRBJ2-2	TGTGCCAGCAGCTCACTCAGGACAGCAGGCGGTTTGAGGGAGCTGTTTTTT	CASSSLRTAGGLRELFF
.	.	TRBV5-8	TRBJ1-4	TGTGCCAGCAGCTTGGTACAGGCGAATGAAAAACTGTTTTTT	CASSLVQANEKLFF
.	.	TRBV11-2	TRBJ1-1	TGTGCCAGCAGCCTACAAAGGGATATGGAAGCTTTCTTT	CASSLQRDMEAFF
.	.	TRBV11-3	TRBJ2-3	TGTGCCAGCAGCTCAGGCGCCGGGGATACGCAGTATTTT	CASSSGAGDTQYF
.	.	TRBV4-2	TRBJ2-7	TGTGCCAGCAGCCAAGACGGCCAAGGGGTCTACGAGCAGTACTTC	CASSQDGQGVYEQYF
few	.	TRBV19	TRBJ1-5	TGTGCCAGTAGTATAGGGGGCGATCAGCCCCAGCATTTT	CASSIGGDQPQHF
.	.	TRBV6-1	TRBJ2-2	TGTGCCAGCAGTGACAGGGGCGGGGAGCTGTTTTTT	CASSDRGGELFF
.	.	TRBV11-2	TRBJ2-5	TGTGCCAGCAGCTTAGGTCAGGTGGTTCAAGAGACCCAGTACTTC	CASSLGQVVQETQYF
.	.	TRBV11-2	TRBJ2-7	TGTGCCAGCAGCACACCGGGAGCCTTTTCCGAGCAGTACTTC	CASSTPGAFSEQYF
.	TRBD2	TRBV6-6	TRBJ2-3	TGTGCCAGCAGTTCCAGCACGGGGGGTACAGATACGCAGTATTTT	CASSSSTGGTDTQYF